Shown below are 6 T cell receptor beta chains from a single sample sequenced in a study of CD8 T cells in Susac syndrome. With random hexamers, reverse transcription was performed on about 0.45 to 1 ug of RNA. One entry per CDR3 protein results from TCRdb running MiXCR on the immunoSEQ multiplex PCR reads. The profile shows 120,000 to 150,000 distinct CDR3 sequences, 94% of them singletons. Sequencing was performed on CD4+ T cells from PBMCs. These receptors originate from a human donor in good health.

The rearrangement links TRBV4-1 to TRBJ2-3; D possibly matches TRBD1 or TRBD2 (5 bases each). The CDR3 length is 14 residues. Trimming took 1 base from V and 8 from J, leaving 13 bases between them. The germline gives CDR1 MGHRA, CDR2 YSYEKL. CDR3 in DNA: TGCGCCAGCAGCCAAGGAGGGATTAGGGGTACGCAGTATTTT. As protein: CASSQGGIRGTQYF.

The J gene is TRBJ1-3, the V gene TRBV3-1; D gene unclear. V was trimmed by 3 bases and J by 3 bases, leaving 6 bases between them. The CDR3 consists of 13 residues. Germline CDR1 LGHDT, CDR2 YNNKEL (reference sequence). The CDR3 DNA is TGTGCCAGCAGCCAGGCAAATGGAAACACCATATATTTT. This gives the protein CASSQANGNTIYF.

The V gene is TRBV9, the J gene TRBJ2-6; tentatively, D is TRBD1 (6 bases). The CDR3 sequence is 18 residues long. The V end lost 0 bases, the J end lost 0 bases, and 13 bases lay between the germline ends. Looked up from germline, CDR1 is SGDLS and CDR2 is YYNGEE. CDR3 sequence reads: CASSVAAGALSGANVLTF. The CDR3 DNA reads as TGTGCCAGCAGCGTAGCGGCAGGGGCACTCTCTGGGGCCAACGTCCTGACTTTC.

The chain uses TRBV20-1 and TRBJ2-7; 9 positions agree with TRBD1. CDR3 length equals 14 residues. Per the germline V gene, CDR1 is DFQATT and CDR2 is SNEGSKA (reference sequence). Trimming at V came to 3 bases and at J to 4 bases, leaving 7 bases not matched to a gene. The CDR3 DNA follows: TGCAGTGCTAGCTCGTTACAGGGGGCTTACGAGCAGTACTTC. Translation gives CSASSLQGAYEQYF.

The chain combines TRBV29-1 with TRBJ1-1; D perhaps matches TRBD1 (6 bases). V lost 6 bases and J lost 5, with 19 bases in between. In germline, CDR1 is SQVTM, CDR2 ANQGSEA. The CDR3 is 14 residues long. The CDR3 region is CSVRKWGAGTEAFF. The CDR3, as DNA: TGCAGCGTCCGCAAATGGGGGGCTGGAACTGAAGCTTTCTTT.

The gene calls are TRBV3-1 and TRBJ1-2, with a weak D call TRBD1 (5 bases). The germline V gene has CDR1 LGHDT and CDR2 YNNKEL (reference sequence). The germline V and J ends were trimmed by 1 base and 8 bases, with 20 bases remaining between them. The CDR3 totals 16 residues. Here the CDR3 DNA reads TGTGCCAGCAGCCAAGTAGCTAGGGGTAGTCGTGGAGGCTACACCTTC. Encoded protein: CASSQVARGSRGGYTF. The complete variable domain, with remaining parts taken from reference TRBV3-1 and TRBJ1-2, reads DTAVSQTPKYLVTQMGNDKSIKCEQNLGHDTMYWYKQDSKKFLKIMFSYNNKELIINETVPNRFSPKSPDKAHLNLHINSLELGDSAVYFCASSQVARGSRGGYTFGSGTRLTVV.